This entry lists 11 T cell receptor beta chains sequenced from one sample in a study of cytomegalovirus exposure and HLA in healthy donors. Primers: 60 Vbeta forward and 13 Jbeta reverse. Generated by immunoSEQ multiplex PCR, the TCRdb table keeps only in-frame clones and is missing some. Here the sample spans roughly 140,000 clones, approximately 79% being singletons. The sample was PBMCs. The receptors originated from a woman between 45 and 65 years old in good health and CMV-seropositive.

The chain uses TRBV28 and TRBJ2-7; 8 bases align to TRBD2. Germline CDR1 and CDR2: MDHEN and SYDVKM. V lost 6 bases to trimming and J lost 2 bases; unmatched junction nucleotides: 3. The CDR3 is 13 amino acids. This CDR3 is CASSNSGAYEQYF. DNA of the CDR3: TGTGCCAGCAGCAATAGCGGGGCCTACGAGCAGTACTTC.

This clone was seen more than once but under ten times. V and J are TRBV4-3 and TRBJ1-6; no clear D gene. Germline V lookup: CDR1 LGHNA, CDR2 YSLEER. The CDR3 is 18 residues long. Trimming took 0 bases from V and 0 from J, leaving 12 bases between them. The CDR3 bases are TGCGCCAGCAGCCAAGAAGCGGGCACCGGCTCCTATAATTCACCCCTCCACTTT. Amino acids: CASSQEAGTGSYNSPLHF.

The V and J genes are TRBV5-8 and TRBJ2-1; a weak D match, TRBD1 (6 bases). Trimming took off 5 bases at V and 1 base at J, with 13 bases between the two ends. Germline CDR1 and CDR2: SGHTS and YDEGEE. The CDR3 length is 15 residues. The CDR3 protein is CASSRYGQSYNEQFF. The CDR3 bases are TGTGCCAGCAGTAGGTACGGACAGTCCTACAATGAGCAGTTCTTC.

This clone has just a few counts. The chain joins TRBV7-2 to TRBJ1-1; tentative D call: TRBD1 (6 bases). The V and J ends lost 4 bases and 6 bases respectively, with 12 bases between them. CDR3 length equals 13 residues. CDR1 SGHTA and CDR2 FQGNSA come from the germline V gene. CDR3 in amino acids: CASSSQGGAEAFF. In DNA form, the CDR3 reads TGTGCCAGCAGCTCACAGGGTGGGGCTGAAGCTTTCTTT. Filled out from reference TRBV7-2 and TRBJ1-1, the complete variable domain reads GAGVSQSPSNKVTEKGKDVELRCDPISGHTALYWYRQSLGQGLEFLIYFQGNSAPDKSGLPSDRFSAERTGGSVSTLTIQRTQQEDSAVYLCASSSQGGAEAFFGQGTRLTVV.

The CDR3, as DNA: TGTGCCAGCAGTGCTCAGAATGAAAAACTGTTTTTT. Translation gives CASSAQNEKLFF. The genes are TRBV6-5 and TRBJ1-4, with D unresolved. This CDR3 is built from 12 residues. Per germline, CDR1 MNHEY and CDR2 SVGAGI. Trimming left V 5 bases short and J 5 bases short, with 6 bases between.

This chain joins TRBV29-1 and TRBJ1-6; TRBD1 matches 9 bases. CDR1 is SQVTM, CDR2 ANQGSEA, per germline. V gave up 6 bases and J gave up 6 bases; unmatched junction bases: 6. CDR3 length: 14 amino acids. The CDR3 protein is CSVGTGQPNSPLHF. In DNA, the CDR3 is TGCAGCGTGGGGACAGGGCAACCTAATTCACCCCTCCACTTT.

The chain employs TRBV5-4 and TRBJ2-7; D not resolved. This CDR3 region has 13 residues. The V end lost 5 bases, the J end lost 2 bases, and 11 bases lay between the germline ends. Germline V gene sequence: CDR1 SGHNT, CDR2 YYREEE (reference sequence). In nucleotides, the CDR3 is TGTGCCAGCAGGCGTCAGGAAGCCTACGAGCAGTACTTC. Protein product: CASRRQEAYEQYF.

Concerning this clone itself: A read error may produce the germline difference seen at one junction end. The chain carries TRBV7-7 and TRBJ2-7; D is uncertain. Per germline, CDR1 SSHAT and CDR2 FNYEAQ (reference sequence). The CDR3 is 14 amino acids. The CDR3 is CASSLEPNEYEQYF. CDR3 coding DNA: TGTGCTAGCAGCTTAGAACCTAATGAGTACGAGCAGTACTTC.

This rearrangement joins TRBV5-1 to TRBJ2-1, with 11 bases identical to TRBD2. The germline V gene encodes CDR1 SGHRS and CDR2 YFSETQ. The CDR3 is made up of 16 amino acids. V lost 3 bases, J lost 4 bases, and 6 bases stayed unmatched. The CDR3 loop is CASSSAPSGGYNEQFF. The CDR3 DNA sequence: TGCGCCAGCAGCTCGGCCCCTAGCGGGGGGTACAATGAGCAGTTCTTC.

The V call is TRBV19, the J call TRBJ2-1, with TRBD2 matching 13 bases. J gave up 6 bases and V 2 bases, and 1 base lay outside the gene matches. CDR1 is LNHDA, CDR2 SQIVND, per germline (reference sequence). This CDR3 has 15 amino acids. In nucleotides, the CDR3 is TGTGCCAGTAGTATATGGACTAGCGGGGGCAATGAGCAGTTCTTC. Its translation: CASSIWTSGGNEQFF.

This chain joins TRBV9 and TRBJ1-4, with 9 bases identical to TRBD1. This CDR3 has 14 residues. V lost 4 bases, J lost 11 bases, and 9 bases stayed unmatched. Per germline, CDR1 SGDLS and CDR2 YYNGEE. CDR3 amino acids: CASSSETGGQKLFF. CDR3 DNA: TGTGCCAGCAGCAGTGAGACAGGGGGTCAGAAACTGTTTTTT.